The rows below give T cell receptor beta chains drawn from one sample of a study of OX40 agonist ivuxolimab in advanced cancers. Data came from immunoSEQ multiplex PCR; TCRdb stores just in-frame clones and leaves some out. This table has 83,000 or so clones, approximately 84% appearing once. The sample consisted of CD4+ or CD8+ T cells sorted from blood, taken in a trial of the OX40 agonist ivuxolimab. The receptor source for this set is an adult with an advanced solid tumor such as melanoma, head and neck, liver or kidney cancer. The CDR3 runs from the conserved cysteine through the conserved F or W. Each record gives: V gene, J gene, D gene, clone size, CDR3 DNA, CDR3 protein. D genes are given only for firm matches. The listing skips clone size in some rows; elsewhere it reads once, few, many or a size class.

v_gene: TRBV7-9; j_gene: TRBJ1-6; d_gene: -; abundance: many; CDR3nt: TGTGCCAGCAGACAGGAGGGAACCGGTTCACCCCTCCACTTT; CDR3aa: CASRQEGTGSPLHF
v_gene: TRBV19; j_gene: TRBJ2-3; d_gene: TRBD2; abundance: -; CDR3nt: TGTGCCAGTAGTATAGTGGGGGGGGGCACAGATACGCAGTATTTT; CDR3aa: CASSIVGGGTDTQYF
v_gene: TRBV5-1; j_gene: TRBJ1-2; d_gene: -; abundance: -; CDR3nt: TGCGCCAGCAGCCGACAAGGTCCAACGGGCTACACCTTC; CDR3aa: CASSRQGPTGYTF
v_gene: TRBV30; j_gene: TRBJ1-6; d_gene: -; abundance: -; CDR3nt: TGTGCCTGGAAGGGACTAAGTAATTCACCCCTCCACTTT; CDR3aa: CAWKGLSNSPLHF
v_gene: TRBV6-6; j_gene: TRBJ1-5; d_gene: -; abundance: few; CDR3nt: TGTGCCAGCAGCTCTCCTACTAGCAATCAGCCCCAGCATTTT; CDR3aa: CASSSPTSNQPQHF
v_gene: TRBV6-5; j_gene: TRBJ1-2; d_gene: -; abundance: -; CDR3nt: TGTGCCAGCAGTGCAGGGGTGGGCGGCTACACCTTC; CDR3aa: CASSAGVGGYTF
v_gene: TRBV18; j_gene: TRBJ1-5; d_gene: -; abundance: many; CDR3nt: TGTGCCAGCTCACCTCGGGACGGGTTCAATCAGCCCCAGCATTTT; CDR3aa: CASSPRDGFNQPQHF
v_gene: TRBV5-1; j_gene: TRBJ2-3; d_gene: TRBD1; abundance: -; CDR3nt: TGCGCCAGCAGGCGGGCCGGGACAGGGACAGATACGCAGTATTTT; CDR3aa: CASRRAGTGTDTQYF
v_gene: TRBV11-3; j_gene: TRBJ1-1; d_gene: -; abundance: once; CDR3nt: TGTGCCAGCAGCAATCAAATGAACACTGAAGCTTTCTTT; CDR3aa: CASSNQMNTEAFF
v_gene: TRBV9; j_gene: TRBJ2-3; d_gene: -; abundance: -; CDR3nt: TGTGCCAGCAGCGTAGCGGGCACAGATACGCAGTATTTT; CDR3aa: CASSVAGTDTQYF
v_gene: TRBV28; j_gene: TRBJ1-2; d_gene: -; abundance: -; CDR3nt: TGTGCCAGCACGACCGGCGGGGCGGGTCATGGCTACACCTTC; CDR3aa: CASTTGGAGHGYTF
v_gene: TRBV11-2; j_gene: TRBJ1-6; d_gene: TRBD1; abundance: -; CDR3nt: TGTGCCAGCAGCCCACTGACAGGGGAGGTACCCCTCCACTTT; CDR3aa: CASSPLTGEVPLHF
v_gene: TRBV29-1; j_gene: TRBJ1-2; d_gene: -; abundance: few; CDR3nt: TGCAGCGTTGTAGGCTGGGGGCCCCTAAGGGGCTACACCTTC; CDR3aa: CSVVGWGPLRGYTF
v_gene: TRBV7-3; j_gene: TRBJ1-1; d_gene: -; abundance: -; CDR3nt: TGTGCCAGCAGCTTAAGACAGGCCGGGGGTGAAGCTTTCTTT; CDR3aa: CASSLRQAGGEAFF
v_gene: TRBV6-5; j_gene: TRBJ2-7; d_gene: -; abundance: -; CDR3nt: TGTGCCAGCAGTTACGGGGGGCAGGGAACTTACGAGCAGTACTTC; CDR3aa: CASSYGGQGTYEQYF
v_gene: TRBV7-9; j_gene: TRBJ2-3; d_gene: -; abundance: few; CDR3nt: TGTGCCAGCAGCTCGACTAGGGGAACGCAGTATTTT; CDR3aa: CASSSTRGTQYF
v_gene: TRBV5-1; j_gene: TRBJ2-7; d_gene: -; abundance: -; CDR3nt: TGCGCCAGCAGCTTGGCCAAGGCGGGATCGAGATACGAGCAGTACTTC; CDR3aa: CASSLAKAGSRYEQYF
v_gene: TRBV5-1; j_gene: TRBJ1-1; d_gene: -; abundance: -; CDR3nt: TGCGCCAGCAGCTTAAGGGAGGGAAACACTGAAGCTTTCTTT; CDR3aa: CASSLREGNTEAFF
v_gene: TRBV7-2; j_gene: TRBJ2-1; d_gene: -; abundance: -; CDR3nt: TGTGCCAGCAGCTCCGGACCCAACAATGAGCAGTTCTTC; CDR3aa: CASSSGPNNEQFF
v_gene: TRBV10-2; j_gene: TRBJ2-2; d_gene: TRBD2; abundance: -; CDR3nt: TGCGCCACCAGGCCGGGACTAACGAACACCGGGGAGCTGTTTTTT; CDR3aa: CATRPGLTNTGELFF
v_gene: TRBV6-5; j_gene: TRBJ2-2; d_gene: -; abundance: -; CDR3nt: TGTGCCAGCAGTTACAAGGCCGGAGGGGAGCTGTTTTTT; CDR3aa: CASSYKAGGELFF
v_gene: TRBV4-2; j_gene: TRBJ2-4; d_gene: -; abundance: -; CDR3nt: TGTGCCAGCAGCCGAGGGAGAGACATAGAAAGTCAGTACTTC; CDR3aa: CASSRGRDIESQYF
v_gene: TRBV30; j_gene: TRBJ2-6; d_gene: -; abundance: -; CDR3nt: TGTGCCTGGAGTGGTGGGGGCTCTGGGGCCAACGTCCTGACTTTC; CDR3aa: CAWSGGGSGANVLTF
v_gene: TRBV5-8; j_gene: TRBJ1-2; d_gene: -; abundance: -; CDR3nt: TGTGCCAGCAGCCTACAGGGAGACTATGGCTACACCTTC; CDR3aa: CASSLQGDYGYTF
v_gene: TRBV11-2; j_gene: TRBJ2-5; d_gene: -; abundance: -; CDR3nt: TGTGCCAGTTCGAGGGGCAGGCTCCAAGAGACCCAGTACTTC; CDR3aa: CASSRGRLQETQYF
v_gene: TRBV11-3; j_gene: TRBJ2-1; d_gene: TRBD2; abundance: once; CDR3nt: TGTGCCAGCAGCCGAAGCGGGGTGGGAGCCAATGAGCAGTTCTTC; CDR3aa: CASSRSGVGANEQFF
v_gene: TRBV7-7; j_gene: TRBJ2-1; d_gene: TRBD2; abundance: -; CDR3nt: TGTGCTAGCAGCCAGACTAGCGGGAGTAATGAGCAGTTCTTC; CDR3aa: CASSQTSGSNEQFF
v_gene: TRBV7-6; j_gene: TRBJ2-7; d_gene: TRBD2; abundance: few; CDR3nt: TGTGCCAGCAGCACCAACAGAGGGCCTAGCGGGAGCTACGAGCAGTACTTC; CDR3aa: CASSTNRGPSGSYEQYF
v_gene: TRBV10-3; j_gene: TRBJ2-3; d_gene: -; abundance: -; CDR3nt: TGTGCCATCAGTGAGGCGTTATCGGATACGCAGTATTTT; CDR3aa: CAISEALSDTQYF
v_gene: TRBV30; j_gene: TRBJ2-1; d_gene: TRBD2; abundance: once; CDR3nt: TGTGCCTGGACCCTCGGGCTAGCGGGTTACAATGAGCAGTTCTTC; CDR3aa: CAWTLGLAGYNEQFF
v_gene: TRBV30; j_gene: TRBJ1-1; d_gene: -; abundance: -; CDR3nt: TGTGCCTGGAGCAGCCAGGGGAACACTGAAGCTTTCTTT; CDR3aa: CAWSSQGNTEAFF
v_gene: TRBV7-9; j_gene: TRBJ2-2; d_gene: TRBD2; abundance: -; CDR3nt: TGTGCCAGCAGCGTAGCGGGGCCGAACACCGGGGAGCTGTTTTTT; CDR3aa: CASSVAGPNTGELFF
v_gene: TRBV6-5; j_gene: TRBJ1-5; d_gene: -; abundance: -; CDR3nt: TGTGCCAGCAGTTACTTTGGGGTAGGATATAATCAGCCCCAGCATTTT; CDR3aa: CASSYFGVGYNQPQHF
v_gene: TRBV7-3; j_gene: TRBJ2-1; d_gene: TRBD2; abundance: few; CDR3nt: TGTGCCAGCAGCTTATTATCTGCTAGCGGGGTTTACAATGAGCAGTTCTTC; CDR3aa: CASSLLSASGVYNEQFF
v_gene: TRBV7-9; j_gene: TRBJ1-1; d_gene: -; abundance: -; CDR3nt: TGTGCCAGCAGCTTAGATGCGGCGGGGCACAGGGCTTTCTTT; CDR3aa: CASSLDAAGHRAFF
v_gene: TRBV4-1; j_gene: TRBJ1-5; d_gene: TRBD1; abundance: -; CDR3nt: TGCGCCAGCAGCCCCACTGAACAGGGGGGACGAAATCAGCCCCAGCATTTT; CDR3aa: CASSPTEQGGRNQPQHF
v_gene: TRBV6-1; j_gene: TRBJ1-2; d_gene: -; abundance: -; CDR3nt: TGTGCCAGCGCCGGGGATCGACTCTATGGCTACACCTTC; CDR3aa: CASAGDRLYGYTF
v_gene: TRBV19; j_gene: TRBJ2-7; d_gene: TRBD2; abundance: -; CDR3nt: TGTGCCAGTAGTATTTCCGGGACTAGCGTCGAGCAGTACTTC; CDR3aa: CASSISGTSVEQYF
v_gene: TRBV25-1; j_gene: TRBJ1-6; d_gene: -; abundance: few; CDR3nt: TGTGCCAGCAGTGAATATGGTAATTCACCCCTCCACTTT; CDR3aa: CASSEYGNSPLHF
v_gene: TRBV9; j_gene: TRBJ1-1; d_gene: -; abundance: -; CDR3nt: TGTGCCAGCAGCGCCTCCGGAACAACGAACACTGAAGCTTTCTTT; CDR3aa: CASSASGTTNTEAFF
v_gene: TRBV30; j_gene: TRBJ1-4; d_gene: TRBD1; abundance: -; CDR3nt: TGTGCCCAGACAGGGGGCGCGGGTAATGAAAAACTGTTTTTT; CDR3aa: CAQTGGAGNEKLFF
v_gene: TRBV15; j_gene: TRBJ2-7; d_gene: TRBD1; abundance: -; CDR3nt: TGTGCCACCAGCAGGGACAGGGTCCCCTCCTACGAGCAGTACTTC; CDR3aa: CATSRDRVPSYEQYF
v_gene: TRBV7-9; j_gene: TRBJ2-7; d_gene: TRBD1; abundance: -; CDR3nt: TGTGCCAGCACTCGAGGACAGGACTCCTACGAGCAGTACTTC; CDR3aa: CASTRGQDSYEQYF
v_gene: TRBV7-9; j_gene: TRBJ1-1; d_gene: -; abundance: -; CDR3nt: TGTGCCAGCAGCTCAAAATACAGGATGCACACTGAAGCTTTCTTT; CDR3aa: CASSSKYRMHTEAFF
v_gene: TRBV13; j_gene: TRBJ1-2; d_gene: -; abundance: few; CDR3nt: TGTGCCAGCAGCTTAGGGTCGACTGGCTACACCTTC; CDR3aa: CASSLGSTGYTF
v_gene: TRBV5-1; j_gene: TRBJ1-1; d_gene: TRBD1; abundance: -; CDR3nt: TGCGCCAGCAGCTTAGAGGGGGCGAACACTGAAGCTTTCTTT; CDR3aa: CASSLEGANTEAFF
v_gene: TRBV5-4; j_gene: TRBJ1-1; d_gene: -; abundance: -; CDR3nt: TGTGCCAGCAGCTTGGATGCCAACGAAGCTTTCTTT; CDR3aa: CASSLDANEAFF
v_gene: TRBV6-5; j_gene: TRBJ1-5; d_gene: -; abundance: -; CDR3nt: TGTGCCAGCTCTTTGAGGGAGGGTCAGCCCCAGCATTTT; CDR3aa: CASSLREGQPQHF
v_gene: TRBV11-2; j_gene: TRBJ2-1; d_gene: -; abundance: -; CDR3nt: TGTGCCAGCAGCGGTTACGGCAGCGGGAAGGGGGATGAGCAGTTCTTC; CDR3aa: CASSGYGSGKGDEQFF